This TCR beta chain derives from a study of T cell responses to AZD1222 COVID-19 vaccine. Turning to this clone: Its antigen remains unknown.

The protocol was immunoSEQ multiplex PCR, while the TCRdb copy is restricted to in-frame clones and leaves out a portion. The data contain just under 90,000 clones, approximately 86% of them singletons. This CDR3 spans 13 amino acids. The V end was cut by 3 bases, the J end by 6 bases, with 12 bases between. Per the germline V gene, CDR1 is LNHDA and CDR2 is SQIVND (reference sequence). Study-wide results and caveats: The donor group comprised mostly white British people and more females; the analysis possibly underestimated clonal diversity. Recipients of AZD1222 seropositive at baseline numbered only 6 or 7.

The source was peripheral blood, collected on day 0 of AZD1222 vaccination. The sequence was collected from an adult in good health. The chain couples TRBV19 to TRBJ2-7; the D is unclear. Written as DNA, the CDR3 is TGTGCCAGTAGTATCGTTCCGACCTCCGAGCAGTACTTC. Its protein is CASSIVPTSEQYF.